These 21 T cell receptor beta chains came from one sample sequenced in a study of cytomegalovirus exposure and HLA in healthy donors. Primers for the PCR totalled 60 Vbeta and 13 Jbeta. TCRdb's table, derived via immunoSEQ multiplex PCR, lists solely in-frame clones and lacks some. The profile shows about 180,000 clones, around 80% of them singletons. The sample was PBMCs. These receptor sequences come from a young man in good health and CMV-seronegative.

This chain uses TRBV30 with TRBJ1-3, with a possible D match to TRBD1 (5 bases). Germline CDR1 reads GTSNPN; CDR2 reads SVGIG (reference sequence). V gave up 0 bases and J gave up 4 bases, with 13 bases separating them. The CDR3 length is 15 residues. As DNA, the CDR3 is TGTGCCTGGAGTGTATTTGGTCGGACAGGAAACACCATATATTTT. Translating it yields CAWSVFGRTGNTIYF.

The chain joins TRBV2 to TRBJ1-2; 12 bases line up with TRBD1. CDR3 size: 17 residues. V lost 5 bases to trimming and J lost 6 bases; unmatched junction nucleotides: 13. Germline V gene lookup returns CDR1 SNHLY and CDR2 FYNNEI. The CDR3 coding sequence is TGTGCCAGCAGTCGGGCGGGACAGGGGGCCGTGATTCATGGCTACACCTTC. This encodes CASSRAGQGAVIHGYTF.

The chain links TRBV5-1 to TRBJ1-2; no firm D call. The CDR3 is 14 amino acids. V was cut by 5 bases and J by 3 bases, with 14 bases left in between. In germline, CDR1 is SGHRS, CDR2 YFSETQ. DNA of the CDR3: TGCGCCAGCAGGAAAGCCCCGCTCGACTATGGCTACACCTTC. Translated, it gives CASRKAPLDYGYTF.

This clone was seen more than once but under ten times. The J gene is TRBJ2-5, the V gene TRBV7-3; D gene unclear. CDR3 size: 14 residues. Trimming removed 5 bases at V and 4 bases at J, with 14 bases between. The V gene's germline CDR1 is SGHTA and CDR2 FQGTGA. Written as DNA, the CDR3 is TGTGCCAGCAGCCCTCCTAGTAGTGGAGAGACCCAGTACTTC. Protein: CASSPPSSGETQYF.

J is TRBJ1-5 and V is TRBV7-2; 7 nucleotides line up with TRBD1. Unmatched junction bases numbered 7, after V lost 3 bases and J lost 2 bases. The CDR3 is 16 amino acids. CDR1 and CDR2 (germline): SGHTA, FQGNSA. The CDR3 DNA is TGTGCCAGCAGCTTTCAACACACAGGGGGCAATCAGCCCCAGCATTTT. Protein: CASSFQHTGGNQPQHF.

This clone was picked up one time. V gene TRBV7-9 combines with J gene TRBJ2-3, with no clear D. V gave up 2 bases and J gave up 0 bases, with 12 bases separating them. Germline V gene data show CDR1 as SEHNR and CDR2 as FQNEAQ (reference sequence). CDR3 length equals 16 residues. The CDR3 here is CASSLSLSESTDTQYF. In DNA, the CDR3 is TGTGCCAGCAGCTTAAGTCTCTCCGAGAGCACAGATACGCAGTATTTT.

This clone showed up just once. The chain couples TRBV7-6 to TRBJ2-2; the D gene is possibly TRBD1 (6 bases). V gave up 5 bases and J gave up 4 bases, with 14 bases separating them. Germline CDR1 and CDR2: SGHVS and FNYEAQ. The CDR3 consists of 15 residues. CDR3 DNA sequence: TGTGCCAGCAGCATGCGACAGGCGGGCACCGGGGAGCTGTTTTTT. Residues: CASSMRQAGTGELFF.

V and J are TRBV6-5 and TRBJ2-3; D call uncertain. The germline V and J ends were trimmed by 2 bases and 0 bases, with 12 bases remaining between them. The CDR3 extends over 16 amino acids. Germline V lookup: CDR1 MNHEY, CDR2 SVGAGI. The DNA of the CDR3 is TGTGCCAGCAGTTACCGACACGAAACTAGCACAGATACGCAGTATTTT. Amino acids: CASSYRHETSTDTQYF.

The genes are TRBV5-8 and TRBJ2-3; 9 positions match TRBD1. The CDR3 contains 15 residues. V shed 4 bases, J shed 3 bases, and the junction held 6 bases outside the gene matches. Germline lookup yields CDR1 SGHTS and CDR2 YDEGEE. The CDR3 nucleotides are TGTGCCAGCAGCAACGACAGGGGGGGAACAGATACGCAGTATTTT. Its protein is CASSNDRGGTDTQYF.

Here the CDR3 DNA reads TGTGCCACCAGCAGAGATGCGGGAGCTAATGAGCAGTTCTTC. Protein: CATSRDAGANEQFF. The V gene is TRBV15, the J gene TRBJ2-1; 7 positions agree with TRBD2. There are 14 residues in the CDR3. After removal of 0 bases from V and 7 bases from J, the junction contained 3 bases not matched to a gene. Germline V gene lookup returns CDR1 LNHNV and CDR2 YYDKDF (reference sequence).

CDR3 nucleotides: TGTGCCATCGGGGGGGACAGGGGGAACTATGGCTACACCTTC. Protein sequence: CAIGGDRGNYGYTF. This chain uses TRBV10-3 with TRBJ1-2; 11 bases map to TRBD1. This CDR3 has 14 residues. Germline CDR1 is ENHRY and CDR2 is SYGVKD. V trimming: 8 bases; J trimming: 2 bases; junction bases outside the gene matches: 4.

The chain couples TRBV6-5 to TRBJ2-5, with TRBD1 matching 9 bases. Trimming took 6 bases from V and 3 from J; bases not matched to a gene: 2. The CDR3 is 13 amino acids. Looked up from germline, CDR1 is MNHEY and CDR2 is SVGAGI. The CDR3 region is CASSGQGKETQYF. CDR3 nucleotide sequence: TGTGCCAGCAGCGGACAGGGGAAAGAGACCCAGTACTTC.

The chain has TRBV4-1 and TRBJ1-5; D might be TRBD1 (5 bases). CDR3 length: 17 amino acids. V dropped 4 bases and J dropped 4 bases, with 20 bases sitting between them. From germline, CDR1 is MGHRA and CDR2 YSYEKL. The DNA for the CDR3 is TGCGCCAGCAGCCTACCTGAAGGCGGGGGGGATAATCAGCCCCAGCATTTT. It is translated as CASSLPEGGGDNQPQHF.

This chain uses TRBV5-6 with TRBJ2-2; 12 positions match TRBD2. This CDR3 has 17 amino acids. Germline V lookup: CDR1 SGHDT, CDR2 YYEEEE. J was trimmed by 1 base and V by 0 bases; bases with no gene match: 1. The CDR3 loop reads CASSLGLAGENTGELFF. The CDR3 bases are TGTGCCAGCAGCTTGGGACTAGCGGGAGAGAACACCGGGGAGCTGTTTTTT.

The rearrangement joins TRBV4-3 to TRBJ2-7, with D uncertain. CDR3 size: 14 residues. Germline V lookup: CDR1 LGHNA, CDR2 YSLEER. V was trimmed by 1 base and J by 2 bases, leaving 9 bases between them. The CDR3 is CASSQASSTYEQYF. CDR3 DNA sequence: TGCGCCAGCAGCCAAGCAAGTAGTACCTACGAGCAGTACTTC.

The gene calls are TRBV4-2 and TRBJ2-4; 14 nucleotides align to TRBD2. CDR1 and CDR2 from the germline V gene are LGHNA and YNFKEQ. The junction had 16 bases not matched to a gene; V was cut back by 5 bases and J by 4 bases. The CDR3 extends over 20 amino acids. The DNA of the CDR3 is TGTGCCAGCAGCGGTGACCCCGGGACTAGCGGGAGTAACTCAAAAAACATTCAGTACTTC. Residues: CASSGDPGTSGSNSKNIQYF.

With regard to this clone: An end of the junction does not agree with germline; a read error may underlie this. The rearrangement links TRBV2 to TRBJ2-7, with a possible D match to TRBD2 (6 bases). This CDR3 comprises 13 residues. Germline V gene lookup returns CDR1 SNHLY and CDR2 FYNNEI. DNA for the CDR3: TGTGCCAGCCGAGGGACTTCCTCCTCCGAGCAGTACTTC. As protein: CASRGTSSSEQYF.

This chain joins TRBV27 and TRBJ1-1; 7 bases agree with TRBD1. From germline, CDR1 is MNHEY and CDR2 SMNVEV (reference sequence). V trimming: 5 bases; J trimming: 0 bases; junction bases outside the gene matches: 6. The CDR3 consists of 15 residues. The CDR3 sequence is CASSPWGTVNTEAFF. CDR3 coding DNA: TGTGCCAGCAGTCCATGGGGGACAGTGAACACTGAAGCTTTCTTT.

This chain uses TRBV7-2 with TRBJ1-2; TRBD1 matches 11 bases. Looked up from germline, CDR1 is SGHTA and CDR2 is FQGNSA. CDR3 size: 16 residues. J lost 4 bases, V lost 2 bases, and 6 bases had no gene match. The CDR3 sequence is CASSLSAGQGGYGYTF. CDR3 in DNA: TGTGCCAGCAGCTTATCCGCGGGACAGGGGGGCTATGGCTACACCTTC.

J is TRBJ1-1 and V is TRBV4-3; 8 nucleotides align to TRBD1. The CDR3 extends over 16 amino acids. V was pared by 0 bases and J by 1 base, with 4 bases of the junction left unmatched. Per germline, CDR1 LGHNA and CDR2 YSLEER. The CDR3 here is CASSQDPTGGNTEAFF. Written as DNA, the CDR3 is TGCGCCAGCAGCCAAGATCCCACAGGGGGGAACACTGAAGCTTTCTTT.

This chain links TRBV7-2 with TRBJ1-1; D possibly corresponds to TRBD1 (5 bases). CDR3 length: 14 residues. Per the germline V gene, CDR1 is SGHTA and CDR2 is FQGNSA. The V end lost 5 bases, the J end lost 0 bases, and 10 bases lay between the germline ends. The CDR3 here is CASSAQQVNTEAFF. CDR3 coding DNA: TGTGCCAGCAGCGCCCAACAGGTGAACACTGAAGCTTTCTTT.